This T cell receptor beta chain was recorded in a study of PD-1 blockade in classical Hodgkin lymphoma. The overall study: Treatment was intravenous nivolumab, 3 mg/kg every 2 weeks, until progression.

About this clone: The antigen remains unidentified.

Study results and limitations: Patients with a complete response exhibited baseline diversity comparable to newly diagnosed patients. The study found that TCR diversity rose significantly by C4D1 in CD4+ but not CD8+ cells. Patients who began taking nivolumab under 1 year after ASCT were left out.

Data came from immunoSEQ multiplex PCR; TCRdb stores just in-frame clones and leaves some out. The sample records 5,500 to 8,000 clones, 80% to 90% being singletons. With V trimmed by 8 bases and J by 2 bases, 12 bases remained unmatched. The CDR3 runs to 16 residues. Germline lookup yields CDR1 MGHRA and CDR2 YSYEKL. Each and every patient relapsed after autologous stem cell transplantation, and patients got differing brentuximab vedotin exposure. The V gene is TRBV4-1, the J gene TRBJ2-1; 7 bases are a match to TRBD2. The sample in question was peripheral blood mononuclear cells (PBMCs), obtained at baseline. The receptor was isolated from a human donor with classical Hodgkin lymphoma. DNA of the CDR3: TGCGCCAGCTCCTCAGCTAGCGGAGAACCCTACAATGAGCAGTTCTTC. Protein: CASSSASGEPYNEQFF.